This is a list of T cell receptor beta chains from one sample in a study of blood T cell repertoires in COVID-19. The assay was immunoSEQ multiplex PCR, and TCRdb's table has in-frame clones only and misses some. The data contain around 99,000 clones, approximately 85% of them singletons. Sample: peripheral blood. Receptor source: a woman older than 75 with active or convalescent COVID-19. Both conserved end residues are part of each CDR3. The D gene is left open where the match is weak. Only some rows state a clone size, as once, few, many or a class for expanded clones.

V gene	D gene	J gene	CDR3 length	clone size	CDR3 protein	CDR3 DNA
TRBV7-2	.	TRBJ2-3	12	.	CASSGAPDTQYF	TGTGCCAGCAGCGGGGCCCCAGATACGCAGTATTTT
TRBV7-8	TRBD2	TRBJ2-5	19	.	CASSSQSGGRLAGGETQYF	TGTGCCAGCAGCTCTCAGAGTGGGGGGCGACTAGCGGGAGGAGAGACCCAGTACTTC
TRBV9	.	TRBJ1-1	15	.	CASSKSTGRAAEAFF	TGTGCCAGCAGCAAATCTACAGGGAGGGCAGCTGAAGCTTTCTTT
TRBV4-1	TRBD2	TRBJ2-3	15	.	CASSQDGGGTDTQYF	TGCGCCAGCAGCCAAGACGGGGGGGGAACAGATACGCAGTATTTT
TRBV4-1	TRBD2	TRBJ2-1	16	.	CASSQVVAGAYNEQFF	TGCGCCAGCAGCCAAGTGGTGGCGGGAGCCTACAATGAGCAGTTCTTC
TRBV7-3	.	TRBJ2-1	16	medium-sized	CASSLTSDSSYNEQFF	TGTGCCAGCAGCTTAACCTCGGACAGCTCCTACAATGAGCAGTTCTTC
TRBV7-2	TRBD2	TRBJ2-5	13	.	CASSVRGEETQYF	TGTGCCAGCAGCGTGCGGGGGGAAGAGACCCAGTACTTC
TRBV9	TRBD1	TRBJ2-1	13	.	CASSVEPRGKQFF	TGTGCCAGCAGCGTAGAACCCAGGGGGAAGCAGTTCTTC
TRBV6-1	TRBD2	TRBJ2-3	17	few	CASSESPASGSTDTQYF	TGTGCCAGCAGTGAATCCCCTGCTAGCGGATCCACAGATACGCAGTATTTT
TRBV5-4	.	TRBJ1-2	15	few	CASSAFRGANYGYTF	TGTGCCAGCAGCGCCTTCAGGGGAGCGAACTATGGCTACACCTTC
TRBV10-2	TRBD1	TRBJ1-1	17	.	CASSESGTGGRITEAFF	TGCGCCAGCAGTGAGTCGGGGACAGGGGGGAGGATTACTGAAGCTTTCTTT
TRBV5-1	TRBD1	TRBJ1-1	14	.	CASSRDRVNTEAFF	TGCGCCAGCAGCCGGGACAGGGTGAACACTGAAGCTTTCTTT
TRBV5-1	.	TRBJ2-3	12	.	CASSNGPDTQYF	TGCGCCAGCAGCAATGGGCCGGATACGCAGTATTTT
TRBV27	TRBD2	TRBJ2-3	16	.	CASSRWGLAGENTQYF	TGTGCCAGCTCGAGATGGGGACTAGCGGGAGAAAATACGCAGTATTTT
TRBV7-3	.	TRBJ2-2	14	.	CASSPGRSPGELFF	TGTGCCAGCAGCCCCGGAAGGAGCCCCGGGGAGCTGTTTTTT
TRBV19	.	TRBJ2-2	12	.	CASRQNTGELFF	TGTGCCAGTAGACAGAACACCGGGGAGCTGTTTTTT
TRBV19	TRBD1	TRBJ1-5	17	once	CASSPPRTGGSWQPQHF	TGTGCCAGTAGTCCCCCCCGGACAGGGGGTTCATGGCAGCCCCAGCATTTT
TRBV18	.	TRBJ2-7	12	.	CASSYNRDEQYF	TGTGCCAGCTCGTACAACAGGGACGAGCAGTACTTC
TRBV5-4	TRBD2	TRBJ2-1	16	.	CASSRGGGATYNEQFF	TGTGCCAGCAGCCGTGGGGGGGGTGCAACCTACAATGAGCAGTTCTTC
TRBV3-1/TRBV3-2	.	TRBJ2-2	13	.	CASSQGASGELFF	TGTGCCAGCAGCCAAGGGGCCTCTGGGGAGCTGTTTTTT
TRBV30	.	TRBJ2-7	14	.	CAWSRGAEPYEQYF	TGTGCCTGGAGTCGGGGGGCAGAACCATACGAGCAGTACTTC
TRBV18	TRBD1	TRBJ2-7	15	.	CASSPGTGGPYEQYF	TGTGCCAGCTCGCCTGGGACAGGGGGGCCCTACGAGCAGTACTTC
TRBV5-1	.	TRBJ2-6	15	.	CASSLAGAGANVLTF	TGCGCCAGCAGCTTGGCGGGGGCTGGGGCCAACGTCCTGACTTTC
TRBV18	.	TRBJ2-7	12	.	CASSPASREQYF	TGTGCCAGCTCACCCGCTAGCCGCGAGCAGTACTTC
TRBV30	.	TRBJ1-3	14	.	CAWSRGLSGNTIYF	TGTGCCTGGAGCAGGGGTCTCTCTGGAAACACCATATATTTT
TRBV7-2	TRBD2	TRBJ2-1	15	.	CASSYRREAYNEQFF	TGTGCCAGCAGCTACCGACGGGAGGCCTACAATGAGCAGTTCTTC
TRBV5-4	.	TRBJ2-7	11	.	CASCTHHEQYF	TGTGCCAGCTGCACTCACCACGAGCAGTACTTC
TRBV7-9	.	TRBJ1-5	13	.	CASGGPRNQPQHF	TGTGCCAGCGGGGGCCCTCGCAATCAGCCCCAGCATTTT
TRBV14	.	TRBJ2-2	17	.	CASSHSPQLDPTGELFF	TGTGCCAGCAGCCACTCTCCCCAACTAGACCCTACCGGGGAGCTGTTTTTT
TRBV11-3	TRBD2	TRBJ2-1	15	few	CASSPGGIVAGEQFF	TGTGCCAGCAGCCCCGGGGGGATCGTAGCGGGAGAACAGTTCTTC
TRBV20-1	TRBD1	TRBJ2-1	17	.	CSASAALDRVSYNEQFF	TGCAGTGCTAGTGCTGCCTTGGACAGGGTTTCCTACAATGAGCAGTTCTTC
TRBV18	TRBD1	TRBJ1-2	14	.	CASSLGTDQYGYTF	TGTGCCAGCTCGTTGGGGACAGACCAGTATGGCTACACCTTC
TRBV6-6	TRBD1	TRBJ2-7	16	once	CASSSLGQGAPYEQYF	TGTGCCAGCAGTTCCTTGGGACAGGGGGCTCCCTACGAGCAGTACTTC
TRBV5-1	TRBD2	TRBJ2-7	15	.	CASSWTSGSLDEQYF	TGCGCCAGCAGCTGGACTAGCGGGAGTCTAGACGAGCAGTACTTC
TRBV24-1	TRBD1	TRBJ2-3	15	.	CATSDSGQGADTQYF	TGTGCCACCAGTGATTCCGGACAGGGCGCAGATACGCAGTATTTT
TRBV19	.	TRBJ1-5	15	.	CASSIRRLAEEPQHF	TGTGCCAGTAGTATACGTAGGCTGGCGGAGGAGCCCCAGCATTTT
TRBV19	.	TRBJ2-3	13	.	CASSPLRADTQYF	TGTGCCAGTAGTCCCCTCCGGGCAGATACGCAGTATTTT
TRBV19	TRBD1	TRBJ1-2	14	.	CASTTGTGRYGYTF	TGTGCCAGTACCACCGGGACAGGGCGTTATGGCTACACCTTC
TRBV30	TRBD2	TRBJ2-7	15	few	CAWSPRGGRYHEQYF	TGTGCCTGGAGTCCGCGGGGGGGTCGATACCACGAGCAGTACTTC
TRBV28	TRBD1	TRBJ2-7	14	.	CASSRGQGAPEQYF	TGTGCCAGCAGTAGGGGACAGGGGGCGCCCGAGCAGTACTTC
TRBV5-1	.	TRBJ1-2	15	.	CASSLEWYSDYGYTF	TGTGCCAGCAGCTTGGAGTGGTATAGCGACTATGGCTACACCTTC
TRBV19	.	TRBJ2-1	13	.	CASRSLESDEQFF	TGTGCCAGTAGATCCCTCGAGAGCGATGAGCAGTTCTTC
TRBV27	TRBD2	TRBJ2-2	16	few	CASRRRLAGDTGELFF	TGTGCCAGCAGACGTCGACTAGCGGGAGACACCGGGGAGCTGTTTTTT
TRBV7-6	TRBD2	TRBJ2-5	16	.	CASSLGLAGGQETQYF	TGTGCCAGCAGCTTAGGACTAGCGGGAGGTCAAGAGACCCAGTACTTC
TRBV7-3	.	TRBJ2-1	15	.	CASSLLAGSYNEQFF	TGTGCCAGCAGCTTACTGGCGGGGTCCTACAATGAGCAGTTCTTC
TRBV5-1	TRBD2	TRBJ2-2	17	.	CASSLLTSGLSSGELFF	TGCGCCAGCAGCCTCCTGACTAGCGGGTTGTCGTCCGGGGAGCTGTTTTTT
TRBV4-3	TRBD1	TRBJ1-1	15	.	CASSQRDSLRTEAFF	TGCGCCAGCAGCCAGAGGGACAGTTTAAGGACTGAAGCTTTCTTT
TRBV28	TRBD2	TRBJ2-5	17	.	CASSLVRTSGSMETQYF	TGTGCCAGCAGTTTAGTCAGGACTAGCGGGAGTATGGAGACCCAGTACTTC
TRBV6-1	.	TRBJ1-3	13	.	CASSETVGNTIYF	TGTGCCAGCAGTGAGACAGTCGGAAACACCATATATTTT
TRBV6-4	.	TRBJ2-2	14	.	CARSTFSSTGELFF	TGTGCCAGAAGTACCTTTAGTTCCACCGGGGAGCTGTTTTTT
TRBV19	TRBD2	TRBJ2-5	18	once	CASSVGLAGGSSLETQYF	TGTGCCAGTAGTGTCGGACTAGCGGGAGGGTCCTCCTTGGAGACCCAGTACTTC
TRBV5-8	TRBD1	TRBJ2-5	13	.	CASSWDRKETQYF	TGTGCCAGCAGCTGGGACAGGAAAGAGACCCAGTACTTC
TRBV6-2/TRBV6-3	TRBD2	TRBJ2-7	14	.	CASSTSGTSYEQYF	TGTGCCAGCAGTACTAGCGGGACCTCCTACGAGCAGTACTTC
TRBV6-5	.	TRBJ1-2	13	.	CASSYSNIYGYTF	TGTGCCAGCAGTTACTCGAACATCTATGGCTACACCTTC
TRBV19	TRBD1	TRBJ1-5	14	.	CASSPDRGYQPQHF	TGTGCCAGTAGCCCGGACAGGGGATATCAGCCCCAGCATTTT
TRBV28	TRBD1	TRBJ1-5	18	.	CASREPGTGGKRRARFHF	TGTGCCAGCAGAGAACCCGGGACAGGGGGGAAGAGGAGGGCCCGCTTCCATTTT